This T cell receptor (beta chain) was captured in a study of T cell repertoires and Cas9 in healthy adults. Study as a whole: SpCas9-reactive CD4 and CD8 T cells were characterized for potency, cytotoxicity and lineage. Findings and caveats of the study: Reportedly, SpCas9-reactive effector T cell proliferation and function were mitigated by SpCas9-reactive Tregs in vitro.

Of note for this clone: The antigen remains undetermined.

Produced via immunoSEQ multiplex PCR; TCRdb's table is partial and in-frame only. Of 15,000 or so clones listed, 89% were seen once; the top ten hold approximately 2.1%. Sequenced material: Tregs (CD4+, CD25+, CD127-, CD137-, CD154-) from PBMCs; culture status not recorded. The receptor was isolated from a human donor in good health.

CDR3: CASTPGLDNNEQFF. The CDR3 region has the DNA TGTGCCAGTACTCCGGGACTAGATAACAATGAGCAGTTCTTC. The genes are TRBV7-2 and TRBJ2-1; 8 positions match TRBD2. The CDR3 is 14 residues long. In germline, CDR1 is SGHTA, CDR2 FQGNSA. Unmatched junction bases numbered 9, after V lost 9 bases and J lost 5 bases.